This passage covers 13 T cell receptor beta chains from one sample sequenced in a study of shared T cell receptors in the human thymus. This table comes from immunoSEQ multiplex PCR, and its TCRdb copy is limited to in-frame clones, with some not included. This table holds about 730,000 clones, roughly 88% found once. The same data also contributed to another study, on human thymus T cells.

The source material was thymocytes. The receptor source for this set is a girl less than two years old with a congenital heart defect.

The chain uses TRBV6-6 and TRBJ1-1, with TRBD1 as a possible D gene (5 bases). With 6 bases removed from V and 2 bases from J, the gap between germline ends came to 10 bases. The CDR3 totals 13 residues. The V gene's germline CDR1 is MNHNY and CDR2 SVGAGI (reference sequence). CDR3 amino acids: CASSLQANTEAFF. Here the CDR3 DNA reads TGTGCCAGCAGCCTACAGGCTAACACTGAAGCTTTCTTT.

V is TRBV4-3 and J is TRBJ1-1, with TRBD1 matching 8 bases. V lost 1 base, J lost 7 bases, and 8 bases stayed unmatched. This CDR3 has 15 amino acids. Germline V gene data show CDR1 as LGHNA and CDR2 as YSLEER. The DNA for the CDR3 is TGCGCCAGCAGCCAAGCTGTGCAGGGGGCTAGTGAAGCTTTCTTT. Its translation: CASSQAVQGASEAFF.

This chain joins TRBV5-1 and TRBJ2-3; a weak D match, TRBD2 (6 bases). The ends were cut back, 0 bases at V and 2 bases at J, with 25 bases in the middle. The germline CDR1 and CDR2 sequences are SGHRS and YFSETQ. CDR3 length equals 20 residues. The CDR3 is CASSLGGECTASDNTDTQYF. Here the CDR3 DNA reads TGCGCCAGCAGCTTGGGCGGGGAGTGTACAGCCTCTGATAACACAGATACGCAGTATTTT. The entire variable domain, with the rest obtained from reference TRBV5-1 and TRBJ2-3, is as follows: KAGVTQTPRYLIKTRGQQVTLSCSPISGHRSVSWYQQTPGQGLQFLFEYFSETQRNKGNFPGRFSGRQFSNSRSEMNVSTLELGDSALYLCASSLGGECTASDNTDTQYFGPGTRLTVL.

The genes are TRBV14 and TRBJ2-7; D perhaps matches TRBD1 (6 bases). The CDR3 extends over 20 amino acids. Germline V lookup: CDR1 SGHDN, CDR2 FVKESK. V was cut by 5 bases and J by 1 base, with 30 bases left in between. In DNA form, the CDR3 reads TGTGCCAGCAGCTCAGGAATAAGGCTAAGAGGGGCCACAGGGTCCTACGAGCAGTACTTC. Amino acid sequence: CASSSGIRLRGATGSYEQYF.

The CDR3 DNA sequence: TGCGCCAGCAGCTACCTTACAGGGGACCATGGCTACACCTTC. Translation gives CASSYLTGDHGYTF. The chain couples TRBV5-1 to TRBJ1-2; 7 bases line up with TRBD1. Germline V gene sequence: CDR1 SGHRS, CDR2 YFSETQ. The CDR3 loop spans 14 amino acids. J gave up 6 bases and V 3 bases, and 8 bases lay outside the gene matches.

J is TRBJ1-2 and V is TRBV14; 9 nucleotides agree with TRBD1. The CDR3 runs to 17 residues. V was pared by 6 bases and J by 3 bases, with 14 bases of the junction left unmatched. CDR1 and CDR2 (germline): SGHDN, FVKESK. CDR3: CASSRGGQGRKYYGYTF. CDR3 nucleotide sequence: TGTGCCAGCAGTCGAGGGGGACAGGGCCGAAAATACTATGGCTACACCTTC.

The chain is built from TRBV5-4 and TRBJ1-2; 9 nucleotides line up with TRBD1. The CDR3 extends over 15 amino acids. Per germline, CDR1 SGHNT and CDR2 YYREEE (reference sequence). The junction had 8 bases not matched to a gene; V was cut back by 0 bases and J by 8 bases. The DNA of the CDR3 is TGTGCCAGCAGCTTGGATGGGACAGGGACGGAGGGCTACACCTTC. This encodes CASSLDGTGTEGYTF. The full variable domain, in which reference TRBV5-4 and TRBJ1-2 provide the parts outside the CDR3, is ETGVTQSPTHLIKTRGQQVTLRCSSQSGHNTVSWYQQALGQGPQFIFQYYREEENGRGNFPPRFSGLQFPNYSSELNVNALELDDSALYLCASSLDGTGTEGYTFGSGTRLTVV.

This rearrangement joins TRBV14 to TRBJ1-1; no reliable D call. Germline V CDR1 and CDR2: SGHDN, FVKESK. CDR3 size: 14 residues. The V end lost 3 bases, the J end lost 1 base, and 9 bases lay between the germline ends. Written as DNA, the CDR3 is TGTGCCAGCAGCCACGAACAGTCGAACACTGAAGCTTTCTTT. It codes for CASSHEQSNTEAFF.

The chain uses TRBV27 and TRBJ1-1; 9 nucleotides agree with TRBD1. This CDR3 has 17 residues. V shed 2 bases and J 1 base; nucleotides not matched to a gene: 8. Germline-derived CDR1 and CDR2 are MNHEY and SMNVEV (reference sequence). This chain's CDR3 is CASSLRDRDRANTEAFF. The CDR3 DNA reads as TGTGCCAGCAGTTTACGGGACAGGGACAGGGCGAACACTGAAGCTTTCTTT.

The chain is built from TRBV5-5 and TRBJ1-5; TRBD1 matches at 7 bases. The CDR3 runs 14 residues. The J segment lost 5 bases and the V segment lost 0 bases, leaving 2 bases of the junction unmatched. Germline V gives CDR1 SGHKS, CDR2 YYEKEE (reference sequence). This CDR3 is CASSLERGHQPQHF. The CDR3 nucleotides read TGTGCCAGCAGCTTGGAGAGGGGGCATCAGCCCCAGCATTTT. Drawing the rest from reference TRBV5-5 and TRBJ1-5, the complete variable domain is DAGVTQSPTHLIKTRGQQVTLRCSPISGHKSVSWYQQVLGQGPQFIFQYYEKEERGRGNFPDRFSARQFPNYSSELNVNALLLGDSALYLCASSLERGHQPQHFGDGTRLSIL.

The chain has TRBV2 and TRBJ1-2, with TRBD1 identical over 7 bases. The germline V gene encodes CDR1 SNHLY and CDR2 FYNNEI. CDR3 size: 9 residues. After removal of 10 bases from V and 10 bases from J, the junction contained 3 bases not matched to a gene. The CDR3 loop is CAKGQPYTF. CDR3 in DNA: TGTGCCAAGGGACAGCCCTACACCTTC. Supplemented by reference TRBV2 and TRBJ1-2, the full variable domain reads EPEVTQTPSHQVTQMGQEVILRCVPISNHLYFYWYRQILGQKVEFLVSFYNNEISEKSEIFDDQFSVERPDGSNFTLKIRSTKLEDSAMYFCAKGQPYTFGSGTRLTVV.

The V and J genes are TRBV7-2 and TRBJ2-7; 11 bases match TRBD2. The ends lost 1 base at V and 1 base at J; junction bases unmatched: 3. From germline, CDR1 is SGHTA and CDR2 FQGNSA. The CDR3 runs to 16 residues. This CDR3 reads CASSLGIAGGSYEQYF. The DNA of the CDR3 is TGTGCCAGCAGCTTAGGAATAGCGGGGGGGTCCTACGAGCAGTACTTC.

The J gene is TRBJ1-2, the V gene TRBV28, with D unresolved. This CDR3 region has 17 residues. Germline V gene lookup returns CDR1 MDHEN and CDR2 SYDVKM. The germline V and J ends were trimmed by 6 bases and 4 bases, with 24 bases remaining between them. The CDR3 DNA is TGTGCCAGCAGGGCTTGGGCAGGTTCTCCTTACCCCTATGGCTACACCTTC. Protein sequence: CASRAWAGSPYPYGYTF.